A selection of T cell receptor beta chains follows, all from one sample in a study of beta chain features in type 1 diabetes. Method: immunoSEQ multiplex PCR; TCRdb's copy keeps in-frame clones and lacks some. The data show around 170,000 clones, with about 9.1% seen just once and about 2.1% held by the top ten. Sequencing used central memory CD4+ T cells from blood. These TCRs come from a woman younger than 30 in good health. The CDR3 runs from the conserved cysteine through the conserved F or W. The D gene is left open where the match is weak. Only part of the rows carry a size: once, few, many, or a class if the clone is expanded.

abundance	d_gene	v_gene	j_gene	CDR3nt	CDR3aa
.	TRBD2	TRBV4-2	TRBJ2-5	TGTGCCAGCAGCCAAGATTTCCAGGCTAGCGGGGGGCTTTCGAGAACCCAGTACTTC	CASSQDFQASGGLSRTQYF
few	TRBD1	TRBV19	TRBJ1-5	TGTGCCAGTAAGGACAGGGATGATCAGCCCCAGCATTTT	CASKDRDDQPQHF
.	TRBD2	TRBV19	TRBJ2-7	TGTGCCAGTAGTCCCTTAGCGGGGTTACCCTACGAGCAGTACTTC	CASSPLAGLPYEQYF
.	.	TRBV7-9	TRBJ2-7	TGTGCCAGCAGCCTGGGAGCCGCAGGCCACGAGCAGTACTTC	CASSLGAAGHEQYF
few	TRBD2	TRBV19	TRBJ2-1	TGTGCCAGTAGTAGATCGGGACTAGCGGGAGAGGGTGAGCAGTTCTTC	CASSRSGLAGEGEQFF
.	.	TRBV5-1	TRBJ2-5	TGCGCCAGCAGCTTGATGGCGGGAGAGACCCAGTACTTC	CASSLMAGETQYF
.	.	TRBV7-9	TRBJ1-4	TGTGCCAGCAGCCACGGGACGGCGGGGAATGAAAAACTGTTTTTT	CASSHGTAGNEKLFF
many	.	TRBV10-3	TRBJ2-1	TGTGCCATCACCAGCGAGCGCCTTGGTGGCAATGAGCAGTTCTTC	CAITSERLGGNEQFF
few	TRBD1	TRBV7-9	TRBJ2-2	TGTGCCAGCAGCTCCGGGACAGTGAACACCGGGGAGCTGTTTTTT	CASSSGTVNTGELFF
.	TRBD1	TRBV14	TRBJ1-1	TGTGCCAGCAGCCTGACAGGGGGCATAGCTGAAGCTTTCTTT	CASSLTGGIAEAFF
few	TRBD2	TRBV9	TRBJ2-5	TGTGCCAGCAGCGAGGTGGCGGGGGGTGTGGAGACCCAGTACTTC	CASSEVAGGVETQYF
few	TRBD2	TRBV9	TRBJ2-7	TGTGCCAGCAGCGTAGATGGACTAGCGGGAGTCAGGCAGTACTTC	CASSVDGLAGVRQYF
few	.	TRBV9	TRBJ2-1	TGTGCCAGCAGCGTGAGAGTGGGGTCCGCGGGAAATGAGCAGTTCTTC	CASSVRVGSAGNEQFF
.	.	TRBV30	TRBJ1-2	TGTGCCTGGAGGAGGCCAACGTTTGACTACACCTTC	CAWRRPTFDYTF
.	TRBD1	TRBV5-1	TRBJ2-7	TGCGCCAGCAGCTTTGTACAGGGGGCCTACGAGCAGTACTTC	CASSFVQGAYEQYF
.	TRBD2	TRBV5-1	TRBJ2-2	TGCGCCAGCAGCGGGGGACTAGCGGACACCGGGGAGCTGTTTTTT	CASSGGLADTGELFF
.	TRBD2	TRBV7-2	TRBJ2-5	TGTGCCAGCAGCTTTCAAACTAGCGGCCAAGAGACCCAGTACTTC	CASSFQTSGQETQYF
few	.	TRBV19	TRBJ2-3	TGTGCCAGTAGTACCACCGGCGGCAGGGGCGGTACGCAGTATTTT	CASSTTGGRGGTQYF
.	TRBD2	TRBV14	TRBJ2-2	TGTGCCAGCAGCCAACGGAGCGGGAGTGACACCGGGGAGCTGTTTTTT	CASSQRSGSDTGELFF
.	.	TRBV27	TRBJ2-6	TGTGCCAGCAAGGACAGGGCCAACGTCCTGACTTTC	CASKDRANVLTF
few	TRBD1	TRBV6-6	TRBJ1-1	TGTGCCAGCAACCCGGGACAGGGGCCTATGAACACTGAAGCTTTCTTT	CASNPGQGPMNTEAFF
.	.	TRBV27	TRBJ2-1	TGTGCCAGCAGGACAGGCGGGTATGAGCAGTTCTTC	CASRTGGYEQFF
many	.	TRBV10-3	TRBJ2-1	TGTGCCATCAGTGACCGGACTTCAGGAAATGAGCAGTTCTTC	CAISDRTSGNEQFF